This section outlines one TCR beta chain sequence together with its context. Its antigen is currently not known. Base-call qualities are not available, and no considerably larger clone is one nucleotide away. The data belong to a study of cytomegalovirus exposure and HLA in healthy donors (dated by TCRdb to 2015 to 2018). General notes on the study: In an earlier analysis of roughly 590 of the donors, approximately 300 Gb of sequence data and approximately 120 million unique TCR beta sequences from roughly 200 million T cells were reported. An early release that covered fewer than 800 HLA-typed donors contained approximately 300 gigabases of sequencing data and around 80 million unique TCR sequences. Among the roughly 400 genotyped donors, around 79% belonged to the genetic ancestry cluster associated with self-reported Caucasian donors. The aim of the study was to test whether cataloging public T cell receptors could identify signatures of past pathogen exposure. Using immunosequencing, the study profiled T cell repertoires from about 620 subjects and related those repertoires to cytomegalovirus serostatus. A separate validation cohort of some 130 different subjects was used in addition to the approximately 610-subject first cohort. To predict cytomegalovirus infection status, the study brought together high-throughput TCR immunosequencing, statistical association of individual TCRs with disease status, and machine learning. To study patterns of TCR occurrence, a later analysis re-analyzed previously published TCR beta repertoires from 666 donors and added high-resolution HLA genotyping. Rather than drawing on any new phenotypic data, the later analysis identified candidate immune exposures from TCR beta sequences and the way those sequences occurred across donors. An earlier analysis of 587 of the donors used high-throughput TCR beta sequencing to judge whether each TCR beta V gene segment behaved as functional or pseudogenic. Donor age, sex, ethnicity and CMV serostatus were collected together with the repertoire data. Genome-wide SNP genotypes for about 60% of the 666 donors were used in a later genetic analysis, which treated that subset as a discovery cohort. All discovery cohort repertoires had been generated on a single sequencing platform. HLA typing included class I and class II loci at four-digit resolution. The number of typed donors differed by locus: about 620-640 for A, B, C, DRB1 and DQB1; approximately 520 for DQA1; around 580 for DPA1; and about 450 for DPB1. A handful of DR-DQ haplotypes were handled as single units for association and clustering because linkage in the cohort was strong. Among around 400 genotyped donors of the cohort, an average of about 240,000 unique TCR beta nucleotide sequences was sequenced per donor, of which 15% to 20% were non-productive. What the research found in general, with its limitations: A group of highly shared sequence variants was considered likely to be a technical artifact of the sequencing pipeline. Across donors, most TCR sequences were observed very rarely, whereas some public TCRs were present in many individuals. A later analysis found that HLA-associated TCR beta chains were more clonally expanded and had lower generation probabilities than equally common non-associated chains. An earlier analysis of around 600 of the donors showed that most TCR beta V segments appeared in productive rearrangements either about 90% or about 30% of the time, which broadly matched IMGT annotations. Sequencing depth was assumed to be roughly uniform across donors in the presence/absence analyses, though that assumption may not hold. According to a later analysis, parvovirus B19, influenza, CMV and Epstein-Barr virus appeared linked to several top co-occurrence clusters. A later analysis found that most CMV-associated TCR beta chains appeared HLA-restricted, with HLA associations seemingly driven largely by CMV exposure. In a later analysis, TCR association rates were found to vary across HLA loci, with the most associated TCRs seen for DRB1 alleles and the fewest for HLA-C alleles. A total of roughly 160 TCR beta chains were listed by the study as associated with cytomegalovirus. A later analysis associated some 17,000 TCR beta sequences with specific HLA alleles at a false discovery rate of 0.05. Because HLA typing was unavailable for some donors at each locus, only the typed subset was used in association tests. This cohort had only TCR beta chains sequenced, and the lack of alpha or paired-chain data limited which features could be detected. Linkage disequilibrium might explain the correlated functional status among segregating V segments, but an unknown experimental factor could not be ruled out. In vitro tests confirmed that a few of the cytomegalovirus-associated TCR beta chains recognize cytomegalovirus antigens. A later genetic analysis reported fewer N-insertions in productive TCRs among donors in an Asian-associated ancestry cluster than the roughly 700-donor mean. According to the authors, the approach could potentially be generalized to other disease states and immunological phenotypes. CMV serostatus was the only immune exposure information available for the cohort. Some IMGT-functional V segments, including TRBV6-2 and TRBV6-3, could not be told apart with the 87-base-pair reads, so those segments were excluded. When HLA alleles, especially DR and DQ, strongly co-occurred, attributing TCR associations to individual alleles was difficult. A further reported finding was that TCR beta sequences accurately predicted the HLA-A and HLA-B alleles for most subjects in the first cohort. An association between a missense DCLRE1C variant and V-gene and J-gene trimming of TCR beta chains was found in a later genetic analysis and replicated in an independent cohort. Because counts were too low, around 17 rarely observed V segments, including chromosome 9 orphons, were left out of the earlier analysis of several hundred of the donors. The classifier was reported to diagnose cytomegalovirus status with high specificity and sensitivity in both the original and validation cohorts.

The cohort consisted of 600 to 700 healthy bone marrow donors. All cohort members were sampled while nominally healthy, although unrecorded immune exposures were likely present. The donor was CMV seronegative and was included in the group of several hundred seronegative cohort members. A peripheral blood sample was provided by each donor, and peripheral blood mononuclear cells were used for TCR beta sequencing. Genomic DNA extraction from the blood cell samples was performed with the Qiagen DNeasy Blood Extraction Kit. Trimming accounts for 2 bases at V and 3 bases at J, while the number of junction bases matched to no gene is 6. The CDR3 spans 15 residues, from the cysteine through the phenylalanine. Just the 45-base CDR3 DNA is kept, in frame starting at base 1. CDR1 and CDR2 are read off the germline V gene as SGHRS and YFSETQ. Libraries were made using the immunoSEQ multiplex PCR assay. A mixture of 60 forward primers for TCR Vbeta segments and 13 reverse primers for TCR Jbeta segments was used in the multiplex PCR. The CDR3 region of rearranged TCR beta genes was amplified from genomic DNA with a multiplex PCR assay. On the Illumina HiSeq System, the amplified TCR beta libraries were sequenced as 87-base-pair reads. The paper's data handling went like this. Across the 670 or so repertoires, a later analysis counted approximately 75 million unique TCR beta chains, 9.5 million to 12 million of which were shared by at least two donors. Raw reads were error-corrected and collapsed into unique sequences by a nearest-neighbor algorithm in which closely related sequences were merged to remove PCR and sequencing errors. V, D and J gene segments were assigned by aligning CDR3 sequences to IMGT reference sequences. Each retained sequence needed at least a six-nucleotide match to both a V gene segment and a J gene segment. A rearrangement was called productive if the CDR3 had no stop codons and remained in frame with V and J, and every other rearrangement was called non-productive. CDR3 was defined according to IMGT convention as the region running from the second conserved V-encoded cysteine to the conserved J-encoded phenylalanine. The earlier analysis of roughly 590 of the donors excluded sequences that lacked an unambiguous match to a single V gene segment. An earlier analysis of 587 of the donors classified V segments as functional when productive rearrangements were above 56.7% and as segregating when the standard deviation between donors was above 5%. To diagnose cytomegalovirus status from the catalog of TCR beta chain sequences, a statistical classification framework was built. A later analysis assigned V and J genes by comparing TCR nucleotide sequences with IMGT/GENE-DB human TR gene sequences. The TCRdist pipeline was used in a later analysis to assign CDR3 sequences and most-parsimonious VDJ recombination scenarios. In a later analysis, each TCR beta chain was defined by its CDR3 amino acid sequence together with its V-gene family, and reads without a unique V-gene family were excluded. In a later analysis, some 600 highly shared, low-generation-probability nucleotide sequences were removed to address suspected cross-contamination and a sequencing artifact. In a later analysis, a clonal expansion index was calculated for each public chain from normalized within-repertoire ranks of inferred template counts. A later analysis computed generation probabilities with a VDJ recombination model fitted to out-of-frame rearrangements, and checked the results against IGoR. Hypergeometric tests were used in a later analysis to score TCR-TCR, TCR-HLA and TCR-CMV co-occurrence, with a repertoire-size bias correction applied to the TCR pairs. A later analysis estimated false discovery rates by permuting HLA or CMV assignments 20 times. In a later analysis, co-occurring TCRs were grouped using DBSCAN, and TCRdist sequence similarity was added for clustering within HLA-allele-positive subsets. For co-occurrence clustering, repertoires with fewer than 30,000 or more than 120,000 public chains were excluded, along with four or five repertoires with anomalous nucleotide sharing. TCRdb mirrors the immuneACCESS table, restricted to in-frame sequences. Some clones are absent from its copies; in checked studies, under half trace to an unresolved V gene, and the reason for the others is unknown. The V and J calls and clone size come from that table; D and trimming were worked out from the DNA. For this sample there are approximately 69,000 clones; about 78% appear just once. The ten largest clones represent under 3.5% of the sample.

The receptor's source is a young man in good health and CMV-seronegative. This sequence uses TRBV5-1 and TRBJ2-5, with 8 bases matching TRBD2. Input material: PBMCs. The CDR3 here reads CASSLARRGEETQYF. In nucleotides, the sequence is TGCGCCAGCAGCTTAGCCCGGCGGGGGGAAGAGACCCAGTACTTC. The entire variable domain, with the stretches around the CDR3 drawn from the reference TRBV5-1 and TRBJ2-5 proteins, is KAGVTQTPRYLIKTRGQQVTLSCSPISGHRSVSWYQQTPGQGLQFLFEYFSETQRNKGNFPGRFSGRQFSNSRSEMNVSTLELGDSALYLCASSLARRGEETQYFGPGTRLLVL.